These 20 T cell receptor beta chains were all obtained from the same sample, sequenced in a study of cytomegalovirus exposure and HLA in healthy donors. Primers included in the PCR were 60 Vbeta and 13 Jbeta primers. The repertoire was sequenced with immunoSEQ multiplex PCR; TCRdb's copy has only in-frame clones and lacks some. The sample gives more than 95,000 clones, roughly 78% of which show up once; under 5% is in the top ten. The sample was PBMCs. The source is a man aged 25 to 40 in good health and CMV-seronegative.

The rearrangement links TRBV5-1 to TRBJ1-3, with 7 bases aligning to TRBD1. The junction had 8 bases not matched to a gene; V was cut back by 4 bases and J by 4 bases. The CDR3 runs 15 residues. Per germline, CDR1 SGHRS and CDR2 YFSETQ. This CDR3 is CASSPIPGQGNTIYF. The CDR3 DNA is TGCGCCAGCAGCCCCATACCGGGACAGGGAAACACCATATATTTT.

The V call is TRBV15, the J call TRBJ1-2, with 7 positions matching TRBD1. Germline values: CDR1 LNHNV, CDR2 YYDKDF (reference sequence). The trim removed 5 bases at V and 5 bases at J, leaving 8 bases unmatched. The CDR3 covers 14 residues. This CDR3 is CATSPGTALYGYTF. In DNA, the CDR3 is TGTGCCACCAGCCCCGGGACAGCCCTTTATGGCTACACCTTC.

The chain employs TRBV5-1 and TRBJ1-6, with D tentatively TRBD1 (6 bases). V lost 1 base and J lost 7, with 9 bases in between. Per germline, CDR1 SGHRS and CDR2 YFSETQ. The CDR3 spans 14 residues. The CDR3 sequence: CASSLWGPNSPLHF. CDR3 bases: TGCGCCAGCAGCTTGTGGGGGCCCAATTCACCCCTCCACTTT.

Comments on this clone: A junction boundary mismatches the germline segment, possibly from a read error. In nucleotides, the CDR3 is TGTTCCAGCAGCCCACGGACAGGGAAGGGGGAAGATACGCAGTATTTT. This translates into CSSSPRTGKGEDTQYF. The chain recombines TRBV7-9 with TRBJ2-3, with 8 bases fitting TRBD1. Germline V gene lookup returns CDR1 SEHNR and CDR2 FQNEAQ (reference sequence). The CDR3 consists of 16 residues.

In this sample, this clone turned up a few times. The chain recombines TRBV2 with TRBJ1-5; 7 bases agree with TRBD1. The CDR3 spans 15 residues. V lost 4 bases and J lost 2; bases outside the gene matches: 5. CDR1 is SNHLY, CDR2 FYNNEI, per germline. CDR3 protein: CASSVDRVGNQPQHF. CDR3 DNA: TGTGCCAGCAGTGTAGACAGGGTAGGCAATCAGCCCCAGCATTTT.

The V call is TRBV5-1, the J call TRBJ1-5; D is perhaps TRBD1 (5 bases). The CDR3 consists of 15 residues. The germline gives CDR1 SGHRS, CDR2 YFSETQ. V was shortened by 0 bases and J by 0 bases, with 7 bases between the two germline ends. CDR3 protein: CASSLGQSSNQPQHF. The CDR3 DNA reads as TGCGCCAGCAGCTTGGGACAGTCTAGCAATCAGCCCCAGCATTTT. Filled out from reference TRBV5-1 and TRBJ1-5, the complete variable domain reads KAGVTQTPRYLIKTRGQQVTLSCSPISGHRSVSWYQQTPGQGLQFLFEYFSETQRNKGNFPGRFSGRQFSNSRSEMNVSTLELGDSALYLCASSLGQSSNQPQHFGDGTRLSIL.

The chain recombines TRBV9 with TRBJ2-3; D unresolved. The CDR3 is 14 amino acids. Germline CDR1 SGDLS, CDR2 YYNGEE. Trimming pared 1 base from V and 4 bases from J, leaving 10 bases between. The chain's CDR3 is CASSVTRVPDTQYF. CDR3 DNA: TGTGCCAGCAGCGTAACGAGAGTTCCAGATACGCAGTATTTT.

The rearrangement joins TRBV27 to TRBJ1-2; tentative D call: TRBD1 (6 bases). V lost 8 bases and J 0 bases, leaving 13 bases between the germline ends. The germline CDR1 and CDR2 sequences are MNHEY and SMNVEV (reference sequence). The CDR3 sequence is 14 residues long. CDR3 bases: TGTGCCAGCGGTGACAGGTCAGCTAACTATGGCTACACCTTC. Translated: CASGDRSANYGYTF.

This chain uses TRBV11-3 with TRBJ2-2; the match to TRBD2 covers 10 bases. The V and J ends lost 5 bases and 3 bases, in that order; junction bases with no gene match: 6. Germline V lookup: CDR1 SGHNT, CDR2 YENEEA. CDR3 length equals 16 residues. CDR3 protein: CASSPRTSGDTGELFF. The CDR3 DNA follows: TGTGCCAGCAGCCCAAGGACTAGCGGCGACACCGGGGAGCTGTTTTTT.

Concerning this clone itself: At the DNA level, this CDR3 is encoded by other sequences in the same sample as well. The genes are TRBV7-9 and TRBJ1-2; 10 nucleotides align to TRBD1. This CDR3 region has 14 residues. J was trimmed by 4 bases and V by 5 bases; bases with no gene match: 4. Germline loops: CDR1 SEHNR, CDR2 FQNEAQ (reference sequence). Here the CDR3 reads CASSRGQGPYGYTF. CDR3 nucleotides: TGTGCCAGCAGCCGGGGACAGGGGCCCTATGGCTACACCTTC.

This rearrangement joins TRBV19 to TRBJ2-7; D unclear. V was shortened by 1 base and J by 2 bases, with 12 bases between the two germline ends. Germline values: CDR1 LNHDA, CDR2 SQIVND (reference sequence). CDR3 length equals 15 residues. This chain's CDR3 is CASSIGSSNPYEQYF. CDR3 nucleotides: TGTGCCAGTAGTATAGGAAGCTCTAACCCCTACGAGCAGTACTTC.

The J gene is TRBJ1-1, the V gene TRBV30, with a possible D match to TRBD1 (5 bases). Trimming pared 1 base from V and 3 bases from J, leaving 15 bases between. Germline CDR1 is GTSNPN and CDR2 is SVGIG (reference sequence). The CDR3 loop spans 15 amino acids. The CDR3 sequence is CAWSEKTTGDTEAFF. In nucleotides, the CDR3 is TGTGCCTGGAGTGAGAAAACAACAGGAGACACTGAAGCTTTCTTT.

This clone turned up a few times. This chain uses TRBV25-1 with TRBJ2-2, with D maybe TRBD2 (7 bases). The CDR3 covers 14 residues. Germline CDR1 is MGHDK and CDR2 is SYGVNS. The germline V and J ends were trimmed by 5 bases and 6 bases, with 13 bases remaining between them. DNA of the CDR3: TGTGCCAGCAGTTCGGTAGGGGGGGCCGGGGAGCTGTTTTTT. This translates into CASSSVGGAGELFF.

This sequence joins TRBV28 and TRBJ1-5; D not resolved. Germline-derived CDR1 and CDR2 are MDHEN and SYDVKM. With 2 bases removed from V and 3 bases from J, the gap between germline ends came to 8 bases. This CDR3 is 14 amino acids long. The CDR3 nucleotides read TGTGCCAGCAGTTTAGCACAGCTCAATCAGCCCCAGCATTTT. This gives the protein CASSLAQLNQPQHF.

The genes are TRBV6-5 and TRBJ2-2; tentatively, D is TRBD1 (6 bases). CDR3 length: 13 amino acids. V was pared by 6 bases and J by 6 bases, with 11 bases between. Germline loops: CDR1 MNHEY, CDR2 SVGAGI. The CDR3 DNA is TGTGCCAGCAGCCGTAACAGGGCCGGGGAGCTGTTTTTT. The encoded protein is CASSRNRAGELFF.

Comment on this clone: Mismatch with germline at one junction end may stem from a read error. For the CDR3, the DNA is TGTTCCAGCAGCGTGACCGGGGGGGTCATAAGAGAGCAGTACTTC. It translates to CSSSVTGGVIREQYF. This chain joins TRBV7-9 and TRBJ2-7; 8 bases agree with TRBD2. Germline-derived CDR1 and CDR2 are SEHNR and FQNEAQ (reference sequence). This CDR3 spans 15 amino acids.

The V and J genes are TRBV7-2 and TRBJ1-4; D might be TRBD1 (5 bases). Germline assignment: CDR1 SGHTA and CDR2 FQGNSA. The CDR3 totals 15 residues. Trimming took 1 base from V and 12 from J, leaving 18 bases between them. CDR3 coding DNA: TGTGCCAGCAGCTTAGACCCCAGGGAAAGGGAAGAACTGTTTTTT. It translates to CASSLDPREREELFF.

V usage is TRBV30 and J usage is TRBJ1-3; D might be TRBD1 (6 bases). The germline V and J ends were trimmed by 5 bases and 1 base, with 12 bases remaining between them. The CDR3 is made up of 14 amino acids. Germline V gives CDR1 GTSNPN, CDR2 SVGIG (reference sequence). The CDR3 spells CAWGDTRSGNTIYF. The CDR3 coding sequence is TGTGCCTGGGGGGACACCCGTTCTGGAAACACCATATATTTT. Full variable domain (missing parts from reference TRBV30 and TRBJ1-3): SQTIHQWPATLVQPVGSPLSLECTVEGTSNPNLYWYRQAAGRGLQLLFYSVGIGQISSEVPQNLSASRPQDRQFILSSKKLLLSDSGFYLCAWGDTRSGNTIYFGEGSWLTVV.

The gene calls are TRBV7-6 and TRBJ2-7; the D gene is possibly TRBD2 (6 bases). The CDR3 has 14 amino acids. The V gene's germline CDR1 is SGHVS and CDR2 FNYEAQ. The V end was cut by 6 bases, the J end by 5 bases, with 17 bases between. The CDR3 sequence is CASSEGGVVNEQYF. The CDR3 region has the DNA TGTGCCAGCAGTGAAGGAGGGGTCGTCAACGAGCAGTACTTC.

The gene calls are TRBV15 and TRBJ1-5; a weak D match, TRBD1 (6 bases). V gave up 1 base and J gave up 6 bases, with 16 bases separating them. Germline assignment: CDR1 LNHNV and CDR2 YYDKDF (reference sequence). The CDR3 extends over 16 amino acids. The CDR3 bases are TGTGCCACCAGCAGAGTAACAGGGTCCGATATTCAGCCCCAGCATTTT. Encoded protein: CATSRVTGSDIQPQHF.